A single sample is the source of the 15 T cell receptor beta chains below, sequenced in a study of T cell changes during pregnancy in multiple sclerosis. Repertoires were generated with immunoSEQ multiplex PCR, while TCRdb's copy carries only in-frame clones and drops some. The sample lists 100,000 or so clones, 94% occurring once. The sequencing used peripheral blood, collected before pregnancy. The source is a female donor with multiple sclerosis, enrolled in a pregnancy study.

The V call is TRBV2, the J call TRBJ2-7; 7 positions match TRBD1. The CDR3 sequence is 13 residues long. Germline CDR1 and CDR2: SNHLY and FYNNEI. Trimming took 6 bases from V and 2 from J; bases not matched to a gene: 4. In nucleotides, the CDR3 is TGTGCCAGCAGCGGACAGGTTGCCTACGAGCAGTACTTC. Translation gives CASSGQVAYEQYF.

V gene TRBV9 combines with J gene TRBJ1-3; weak D call: TRBD1 (6 bases). Germline CDR1 and CDR2: SGDLS and YYNGEE. The CDR3 has 17 residues. Deletions cut 0 bases from V and 0 bases from J, with 13 bases between. This CDR3 reads CASSVGTAMTSGNTIYF. CDR3 bases: TGTGCCAGCAGCGTAGGGACAGCCATGACCTCTGGAAACACCATATATTTT. Using reference TRBV9 and TRBJ1-3 for the parts outside the CDR3, the full variable domain is DSGVTQTPKHLITATGQRVTLRCSPRSGDLSVYWYQQSLDQGLQFLIQYYNGEERAKGNILERFSAQQFPDLHSELNLSSLELGDSALYFCASSVGTAMTSGNTIYFGEGSWLTVV.

This chain joins TRBV7-2 and TRBJ2-1; a possible D gene is TRBD2 (5 bases). The CDR3 consists of 15 residues. Germline V gives CDR1 SGHTA, CDR2 FQGNSA. V shed 0 bases and J shed 7 bases, with 13 bases lying between them. CDR3 amino acids: CASSLAGEVRNEQFF. Here the CDR3 DNA reads TGTGCCAGCAGCTTAGCGGGAGAAGTTCGGAATGAGCAGTTCTTC.

The rearrangement joins TRBV30 to TRBJ2-2; D unclear. The CDR3 extends over 15 amino acids. In germline, CDR1 is GTSNPN, CDR2 SVGIG (reference sequence). The V end lost 3 bases, the J end lost 6 bases, and 17 bases lay between the germline ends. CDR3 sequence: CAWRKWRQSAGELFF. Here the CDR3 DNA reads TGTGCCTGGAGAAAATGGCGGCAGTCTGCCGGGGAGCTGTTTTTT.

This clone was detected a few times. This CDR3 is CASSPRPQDTGELFF. CDR3 DNA sequence: TGTGCCAGCAGTCCTAGGCCACAGGACACCGGGGAGCTGTTTTTT. This chain links TRBV27 with TRBJ2-2; perhaps TRBD1 as D (5 bases). V lost 5 bases, J lost 3 bases, and 13 bases lay in between. There are 15 residues in the CDR3. Germline CDR1 is MNHEY and CDR2 is SMNVEV (reference sequence).

This chain connects TRBV19 to TRBJ2-7, with 12 bases lining up with TRBD2. Germline V lookup: CDR1 LNHDA, CDR2 SQIVND (reference sequence). Trimming cost V 5 bases and J 4 bases; bases outside gene matches: 9. The CDR3 runs to 16 residues. Written as DNA, the CDR3 is TGTGCCAGTAGTCCGGCGACTAGCGGGAGTTGGTACGAGCAGTACTTC. It translates to CASSPATSGSWYEQYF.

This clone was observed once. The chain combines TRBV27 with TRBJ1-4; 8 bases align to TRBD1. The germline V gene encodes CDR1 MNHEY and CDR2 SMNVEV (reference sequence). The ends lost 6 bases at V and 7 bases at J; junction bases unmatched: 7. This CDR3 region has 14 residues. The CDR3 bases are TGTGCCAGCAGCCCCAGGGGGCGCGGTGAAAAACTGTTTTTT. This sequence encodes CASSPRGRGEKLFF. Complete variable domain (other parts from reference TRBV27 and TRBJ1-4): EAQVTQNPRYLITVTGKKLTVTCSQNMNHEYMSWYRQDPGLGLRQIYYSMNVEVTDKGDVPEGYKVSRKEKRNFPLILESPSPNQTSLYFCASSPRGRGEKLFFGSGTQLSVL.

The chain couples TRBV5-4 to TRBJ2-3; 11 positions agree with TRBD2. The V and J ends lost 4 bases and 6 bases, in that order; junction bases with no gene match: 4. The CDR3 extends over 14 amino acids. Germline V gives CDR1 SGHNT, CDR2 YYREEE (reference sequence). For the CDR3, the DNA is TGTGCCAGCAGCCCTAGCGGGAGGCCTGATACGCAGTATTTT. As protein: CASSPSGRPDTQYF.

As to this clone: This same CDR3 is encoded by further DNA sequences in the sample. V gene TRBV28 combines with J gene TRBJ1-1; 7 bases line up with TRBD1. The CDR3 has 14 amino acids. The V gene's germline CDR1 is MDHEN and CDR2 SYDVKM. Trimming cost V 4 bases and J 1 base; bases outside gene matches: 3. CDR3 bases: TGTGCCAGCAGTTACAGGGGTGGGAACACTGAAGCTTTCTTT. Its protein product is CASSYRGGNTEAFF.

This clone came up once. The rearrangement uses TRBV7-2 and TRBJ2-1, with D maybe TRBD2 (5 bases). This CDR3 comprises 15 residues. Trimming removed 5 bases at V and 0 bases at J, with 11 bases between. Germline loops: CDR1 SGHTA, CDR2 FQGNSA. The CDR3 spells CASSPLASSYNEQFF. The CDR3 nucleotides are TGTGCCAGCAGCCCCCTAGCCTCCTCCTACAATGAGCAGTTCTTC. Filled out from reference TRBV7-2 and TRBJ2-1, the complete variable domain reads GAGVSQSPSNKVTEKGKDVELRCDPISGHTALYWYRQSLGQGLEFLIYFQGNSAPDKSGLPSDRFSAERTGGSVSTLTIQRTQQEDSAVYLCASSPLASSYNEQFFGPGTRLTVL.

The chain is built from TRBV2 and TRBJ2-3; 10 nucleotides agree with TRBD2. J lost 8 bases, V lost 8 bases, and 10 bases had no gene match. Germline lookup yields CDR1 SNHLY and CDR2 FYNNEI. CDR3 length: 14 amino acids. Here the CDR3 reads CASGLAEIQATQYF. The CDR3 nucleotides read TGTGCCAGCGGACTAGCGGAAATCCAGGCTACGCAGTATTTT.

V and J are TRBV28 and TRBJ1-1; D may be TRBD1 (5 bases). Germline lookup yields CDR1 MDHEN and CDR2 SYDVKM. With 3 bases removed from V and 4 bases from J, the gap between germline ends came to 9 bases. This CDR3 spans 13 amino acids. The CDR3 reads CASSLVGGTEAFF. CDR3 nucleotides: TGTGCCAGCAGTTTGGTGGGGGGCACTGAAGCTTTCTTT.

The J gene is TRBJ2-1, the V gene TRBV10-3, with D possibly being TRBD2 (6 bases). The CDR3 is 15 residues long. V was shortened by 4 bases and J by 1 base, with 11 bases between the two germline ends. The germline V gene has CDR1 ENHRY and CDR2 SYGVKD. For the CDR3, the DNA is TGTGCCATCAGTGCCTGGGCGGGGTCCTACAATGAGCAGTTCTTC. It codes for CAISAWAGSYNEQFF.

This chain connects TRBV20-1 to TRBJ1-2, with D possibly being TRBD1 (5 bases). Germline V gene lookup returns CDR1 DFQATT and CDR2 SNEGSKA (reference sequence). CDR3 size: 11 residues. The V gene lost 6 bases and the J gene lost 6 bases, with 11 bases spanning the gap. DNA for the CDR3: TGCAGTGCCGGGGGGAGGGATGGCTACACCTTC. Translating it yields CSAGGRDGYTF.

In nucleotides, the CDR3 is TGTGCCAGCAGCCCTGACTTTACGGGAAGGAACACTGAAGCTTTCTTT. Encoded protein: CASSPDFTGRNTEAFF. This chain links TRBV9 with TRBJ1-1; no clear D. The CDR3 contains 16 residues. V was pared by 4 bases and J by 1 base, with 17 bases between. CDR1 is SGDLS, CDR2 YYNGEE, per germline.